What follows are 3 T cell receptor beta chains derived from one specimen sequenced in a study of shared clonotypes between healthy human individuals. Here immunoSEQ multiplex PCR was the method, and the copy in TCRdb shows in-frame clones only, minus some. The table shows 700,000 or so clones, with roughly 70% occurring only once. Sequencing was done on a sample of memory CD4+ T cells sorted from blood. As to subset: CD45RA-negative fraction. The receptor set was obtained from a woman aged 25-40 years in good health.

The chain couples TRBV11-2 to TRBJ2-7; 11 bases are shared with TRBD1. Looked up from germline, CDR1 is SGHAT and CDR2 is FQNNGV. V shed 4 bases, J shed 5 bases, and the junction held 10 bases outside the gene matches. This CDR3 has 16 residues. This CDR3 reads CASSSPFGQGANEQYF. The CDR3 region has the DNA TGTGCCAGCAGCTCTCCTTTCGGACAGGGGGCAAACGAGCAGTACTTC.

The chain carries TRBV7-8 and TRBJ1-3; TRBD1 matches 8 bases. CDR3 length equals 15 residues. Unmatched junction bases numbered 3, after V lost 3 bases and J lost 2 bases. CDR1 and CDR2 (germline): SGHVS, FQNEAQ. The CDR3 loop is CASSFQGAPGNTIYF. In DNA form, the CDR3 reads TGTGCCAGCAGCTTTCAGGGGGCCCCTGGAAACACCATATATTTT.

As to this clone: Other nucleotide sequences from this sample produce the same CDR3. The rearrangement uses TRBV18 and TRBJ1-5; D remains ambiguous. This CDR3 has 14 amino acids. V was trimmed by 3 bases and J by 2 bases, leaving 8 bases between them. Germline V gene sequence: CDR1 KGHSH, CDR2 LQKENI. For the CDR3, the DNA is TGTGCCAGCTCACCCTCGTCGGGCAATCAGCCCCAGCATTTT. This gives the protein CASSPSSGNQPQHF. Full variable domain (missing parts from reference TRBV18 and TRBJ1-5): NAGVMQNPRHLVRRRGQEARLRCSPMKGHSHVYWYRQLPEEGLKFMVYLQKENIIDESGMPKERFSAEFPKEGPSILRIQQVVRGDSAAYFCASSPSSGNQPQHFGDGTRLSIL.